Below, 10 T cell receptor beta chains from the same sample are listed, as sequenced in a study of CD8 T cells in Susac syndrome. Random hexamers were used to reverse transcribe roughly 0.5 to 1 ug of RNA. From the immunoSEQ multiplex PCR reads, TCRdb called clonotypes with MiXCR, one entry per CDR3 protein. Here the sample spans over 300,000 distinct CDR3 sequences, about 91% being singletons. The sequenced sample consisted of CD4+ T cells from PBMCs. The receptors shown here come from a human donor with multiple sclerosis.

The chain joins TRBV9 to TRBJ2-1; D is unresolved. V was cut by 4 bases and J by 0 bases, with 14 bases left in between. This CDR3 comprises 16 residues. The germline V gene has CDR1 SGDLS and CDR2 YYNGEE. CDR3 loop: CASSPRTRSSYNEQFF. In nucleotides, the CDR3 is TGTGCCAGCAGCCCCCGGACCAGGAGCTCCTACAATGAGCAGTTCTTC.

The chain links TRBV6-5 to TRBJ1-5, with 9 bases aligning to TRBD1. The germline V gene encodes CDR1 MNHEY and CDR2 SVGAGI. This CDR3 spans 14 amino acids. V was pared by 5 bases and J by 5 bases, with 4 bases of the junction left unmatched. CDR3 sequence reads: CASSRDRDDQPQHF. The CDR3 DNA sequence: TGTGCCAGCAGTAGGGACAGGGATGATCAGCCCCAGCATTTT.

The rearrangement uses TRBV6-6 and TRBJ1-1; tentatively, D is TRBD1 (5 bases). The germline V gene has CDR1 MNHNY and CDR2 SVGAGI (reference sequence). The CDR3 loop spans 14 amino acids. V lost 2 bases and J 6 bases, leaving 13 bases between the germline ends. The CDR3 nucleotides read TGTGCCAGCAGTTACAGAGGGGTTCGAGCTGAAGCTTTCTTT. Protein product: CASSYRGVRAEAFF.

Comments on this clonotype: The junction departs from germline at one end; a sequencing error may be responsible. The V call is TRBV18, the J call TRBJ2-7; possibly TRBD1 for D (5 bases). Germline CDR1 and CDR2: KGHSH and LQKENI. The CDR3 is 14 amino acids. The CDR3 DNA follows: TGTGCCAGCTCGCCACGACAGACCTCCTACGAGCAGTACTTC. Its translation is CASSPRQTSYEQYF.

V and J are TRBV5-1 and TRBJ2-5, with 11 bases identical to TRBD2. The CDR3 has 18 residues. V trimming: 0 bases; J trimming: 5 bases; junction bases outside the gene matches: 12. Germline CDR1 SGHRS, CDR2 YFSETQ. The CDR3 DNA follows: TGCGCCAGCAGCTTGGTGGCTAGCGGGAGGTTCGATGGTGAGACCCAGTACTTC. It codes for CASSLVASGRFDGETQYF. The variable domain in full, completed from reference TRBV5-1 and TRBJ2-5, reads KAGVTQTPRYLIKTRGQQVTLSCSPISGHRSVSWYQQTPGQGLQFLFEYFSETQRNKGNFPGRFSGRQFSNSRSEMNVSTLELGDSALYLCASSLVASGRFDGETQYFGPGTRLLVL.

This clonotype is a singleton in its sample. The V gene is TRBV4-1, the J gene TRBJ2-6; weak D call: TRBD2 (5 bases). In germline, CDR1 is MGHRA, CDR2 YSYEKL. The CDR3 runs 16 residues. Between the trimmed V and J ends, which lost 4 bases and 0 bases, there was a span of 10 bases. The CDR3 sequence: CASSRGSLSGANVLTF. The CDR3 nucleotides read TGCGCCAGCAGCCGAGGGTCACTCTCTGGGGCCAACGTCCTGACTTTC.

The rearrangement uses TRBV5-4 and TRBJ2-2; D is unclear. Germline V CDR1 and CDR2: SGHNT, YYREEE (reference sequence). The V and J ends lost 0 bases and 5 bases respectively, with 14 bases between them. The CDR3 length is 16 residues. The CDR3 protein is CASSLGVARVTGELFF. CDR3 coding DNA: TGTGCCAGCAGCTTGGGGGTAGCAAGGGTGACCGGGGAGCTGTTTTTT.

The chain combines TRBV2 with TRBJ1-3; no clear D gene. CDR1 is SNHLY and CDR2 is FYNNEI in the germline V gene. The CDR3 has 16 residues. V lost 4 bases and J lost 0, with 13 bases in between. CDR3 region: CASSVLPGLSGNTIYF. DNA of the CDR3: TGTGCCAGCAGTGTCCTTCCCGGCCTCTCTGGAAACACCATATATTTT.

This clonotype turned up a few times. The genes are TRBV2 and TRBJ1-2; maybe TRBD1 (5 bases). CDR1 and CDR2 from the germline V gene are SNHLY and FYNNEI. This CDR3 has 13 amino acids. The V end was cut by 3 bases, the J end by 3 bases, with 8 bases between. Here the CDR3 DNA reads TGTGCCAGCAGTGAGGGGGTTGACTATGGCTACACCTTC. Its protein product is CASSEGVDYGYTF.

The CDR3: CASSPNPGGSYEQYF. The CDR3 coding sequence is TGTGCCAGCAGCCCAAATCCTGGCGGATCCTACGAGCAGTACTTC. The chain combines TRBV5-4 with TRBJ2-7, with D uncertain. The V end was cut by 4 bases, the J end by 1 base, with 15 bases between. The CDR3 is 15 amino acids. Germline V gives CDR1 SGHNT, CDR2 YYREEE (reference sequence).